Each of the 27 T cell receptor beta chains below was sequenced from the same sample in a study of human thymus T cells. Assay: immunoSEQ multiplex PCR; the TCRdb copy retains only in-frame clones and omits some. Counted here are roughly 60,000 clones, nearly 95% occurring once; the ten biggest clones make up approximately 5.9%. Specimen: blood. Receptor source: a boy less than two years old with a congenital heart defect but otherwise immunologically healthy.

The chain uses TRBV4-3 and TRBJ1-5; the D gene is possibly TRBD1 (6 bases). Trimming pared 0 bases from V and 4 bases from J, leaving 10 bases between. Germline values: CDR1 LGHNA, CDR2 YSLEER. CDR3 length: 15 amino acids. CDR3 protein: CASSQDGDRNQPQHF. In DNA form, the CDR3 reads TGCGCCAGCAGCCAAGATGGCGACAGGAATCAGCCCCAGCATTTT.

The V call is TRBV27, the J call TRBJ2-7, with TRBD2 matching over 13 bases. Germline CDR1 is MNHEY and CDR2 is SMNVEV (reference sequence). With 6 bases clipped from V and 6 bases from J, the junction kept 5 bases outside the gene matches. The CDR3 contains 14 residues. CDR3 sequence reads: CASSTSGRAGEQYF. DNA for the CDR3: TGTGCCAGCAGCACTAGCGGGAGGGCCGGCGAGCAGTACTTC.

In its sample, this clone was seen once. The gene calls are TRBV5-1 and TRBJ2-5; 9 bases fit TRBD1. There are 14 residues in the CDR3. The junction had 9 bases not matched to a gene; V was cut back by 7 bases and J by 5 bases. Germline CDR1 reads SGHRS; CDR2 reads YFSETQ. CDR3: CASESGQGRETQYF. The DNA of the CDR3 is TGCGCCAGCGAGTCGGGACAGGGCCGGGAGACCCAGTACTTC.

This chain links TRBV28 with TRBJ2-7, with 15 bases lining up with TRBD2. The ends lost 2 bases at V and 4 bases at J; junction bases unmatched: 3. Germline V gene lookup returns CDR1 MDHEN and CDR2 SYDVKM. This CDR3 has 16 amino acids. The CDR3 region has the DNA TGTGCCAGCAGTTTAGGACTAGCGGGAGGGCCATACGAGCAGTACTTC. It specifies CASSLGLAGGPYEQYF.

Here the CDR3 reads CSVEDGGLYGYTF. The CDR3 DNA is TGCAGCGTTGAAGATGGTGGTCTCTATGGCTACACCTTC. The rearrangement joins TRBV29-1 to TRBJ1-2; no clear D gene. Germline assignment: CDR1 SQVTM and CDR2 ANQGSEA. Trimming removed 0 bases from V and 4 bases from J, with 9 bases in between. CDR3 length equals 13 residues.

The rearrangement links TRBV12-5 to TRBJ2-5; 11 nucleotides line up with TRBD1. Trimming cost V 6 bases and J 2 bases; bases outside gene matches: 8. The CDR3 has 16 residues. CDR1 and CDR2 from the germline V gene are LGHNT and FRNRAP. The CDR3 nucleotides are TGTGCTAGTGGCCAGGGACAGGGGGTCATTCAAGAGACCCAGTACTTC. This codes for CASGQGQGVIQETQYF.

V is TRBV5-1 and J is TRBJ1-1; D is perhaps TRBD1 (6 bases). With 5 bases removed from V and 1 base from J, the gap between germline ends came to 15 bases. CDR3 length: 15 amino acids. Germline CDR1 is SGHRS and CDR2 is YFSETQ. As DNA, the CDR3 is TGCGCCAGCAGTCCGTTTGGACAGACGAACACTGAAGCTTTCTTT. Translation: CASSPFGQTNTEAFF.

CDR3 loop: CASTIGPGELFF. CDR3 in DNA: TGTGCCAGCACCATCGGTCCCGGGGAGCTGTTTTTT. V is TRBV7-9 and J is TRBJ2-2; D gene unclear. The germline V gene encodes CDR1 SEHNR and CDR2 FQNEAQ (reference sequence). The CDR3 length is 12 residues. With 7 bases removed from V and 6 bases from J, the gap between germline ends came to 9 bases.

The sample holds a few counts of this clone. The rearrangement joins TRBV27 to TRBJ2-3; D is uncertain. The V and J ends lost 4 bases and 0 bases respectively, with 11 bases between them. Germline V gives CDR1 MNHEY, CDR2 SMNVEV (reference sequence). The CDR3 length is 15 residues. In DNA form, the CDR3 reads TGTGCCAGCAGTTCGAGGCCTTCTAGCACAGATACGCAGTATTTT. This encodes CASSSRPSSTDTQYF.

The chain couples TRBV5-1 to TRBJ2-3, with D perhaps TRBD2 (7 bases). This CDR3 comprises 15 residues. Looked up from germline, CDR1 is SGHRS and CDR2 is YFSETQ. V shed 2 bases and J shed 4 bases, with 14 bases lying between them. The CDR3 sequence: CASSLGGAGPDTQYF. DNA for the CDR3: TGCGCCAGCAGCTTAGGGGGGGCAGGCCCAGATACGCAGTATTTT.

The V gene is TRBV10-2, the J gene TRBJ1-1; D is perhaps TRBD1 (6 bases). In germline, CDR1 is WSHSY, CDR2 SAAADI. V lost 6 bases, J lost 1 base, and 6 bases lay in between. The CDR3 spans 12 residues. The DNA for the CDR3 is TGCGCCAGCAGGGGACAGAACACTGAAGCTTTCTTT. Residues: CASRGQNTEAFF.

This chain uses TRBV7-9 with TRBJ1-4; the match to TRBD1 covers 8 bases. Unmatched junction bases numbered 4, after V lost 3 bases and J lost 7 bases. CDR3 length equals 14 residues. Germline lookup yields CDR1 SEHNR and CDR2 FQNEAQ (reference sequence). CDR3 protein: CASSFGQGAEKLFF. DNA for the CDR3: TGTGCCAGCAGCTTTGGGCAGGGGGCTGAAAAACTGTTTTTT.

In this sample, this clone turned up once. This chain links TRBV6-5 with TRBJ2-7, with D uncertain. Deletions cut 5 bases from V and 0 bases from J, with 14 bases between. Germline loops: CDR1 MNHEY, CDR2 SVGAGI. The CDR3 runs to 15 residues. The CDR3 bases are TGTGCCAGCAGTCGAACCCGGGTCGGCTCCTACGAGCAGTACTTC. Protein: CASSRTRVGSYEQYF.

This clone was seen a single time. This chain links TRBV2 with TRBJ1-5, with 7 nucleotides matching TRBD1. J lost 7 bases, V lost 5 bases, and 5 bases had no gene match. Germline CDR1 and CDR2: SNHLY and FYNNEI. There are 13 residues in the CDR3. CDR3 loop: CASSWDSGQPQHF. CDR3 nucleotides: TGTGCCAGCAGTTGGGACAGTGGACAGCCCCAGCATTTT.

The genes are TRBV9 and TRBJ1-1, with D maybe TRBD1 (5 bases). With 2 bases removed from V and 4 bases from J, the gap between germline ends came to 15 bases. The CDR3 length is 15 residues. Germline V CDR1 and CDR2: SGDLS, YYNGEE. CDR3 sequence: CASSVDGVGVTEAFF. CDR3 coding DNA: TGTGCCAGCAGCGTGGATGGGGTAGGGGTCACTGAAGCTTTCTTT.

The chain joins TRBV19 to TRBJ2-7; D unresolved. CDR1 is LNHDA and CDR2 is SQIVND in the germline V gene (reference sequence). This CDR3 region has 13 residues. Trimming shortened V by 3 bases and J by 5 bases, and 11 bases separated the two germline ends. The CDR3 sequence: CASSMLGVHEQYF. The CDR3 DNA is TGTGCCAGTAGTATGCTTGGGGTCCACGAGCAGTACTTC.

CDR3 DNA: TGCGCCAGCAGCTTGGCTCCAGCGGGAGTCACAGATACGCAGTATTTT. Translating it yields CASSLAPAGVTDTQYF. The chain recombines TRBV5-1 with TRBJ2-3; 8 bases line up with TRBD2. This CDR3 comprises 16 residues. The V gene's germline CDR1 is SGHRS and CDR2 YFSETQ. J lost 2 bases, V lost 0 bases, and 5 bases had no gene match. Based on the CDR3 plus reference TRBV5-1 and TRBJ2-3, the full variable domain is KAGVTQTPRYLIKTRGQQVTLSCSPISGHRSVSWYQQTPGQGLQFLFEYFSETQRNKGNFPGRFSGRQFSNSRSEMNVSTLELGDSALYLCASSLAPAGVTDTQYFGPGTRLTVL.

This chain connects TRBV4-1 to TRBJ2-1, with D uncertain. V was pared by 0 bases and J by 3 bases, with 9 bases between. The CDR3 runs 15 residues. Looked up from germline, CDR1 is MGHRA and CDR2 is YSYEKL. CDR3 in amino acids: CASSQEGLLYNEQFF. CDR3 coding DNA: TGCGCCAGCAGCCAAGAGGGTCTTCTCTACAATGAGCAGTTCTTC.

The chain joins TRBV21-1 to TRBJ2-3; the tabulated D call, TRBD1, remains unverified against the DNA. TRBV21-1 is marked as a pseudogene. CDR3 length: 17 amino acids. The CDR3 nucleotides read TGTGCCAGCAGCAAATTGGGGACAGGGGCGACAACAGATACGCAGTATTTT. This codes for CASSKLGTGATTDTQYF.

CDR3 residues: CASSQVGLAGEGDTQYF. The CDR3 bases are TGTGCCAGCAGCCAAGTGGGACTAGCGGGAGAAGGGGATACGCAGTATTTT. The genes are TRBV4-2 and TRBJ2-3; TRBD2 aligns across 14 bases. CDR3 length equals 17 residues. J lost 6 bases, V lost 1 base, and 6 bases had no gene match. Per germline, CDR1 LGHNA and CDR2 YNFKEQ.

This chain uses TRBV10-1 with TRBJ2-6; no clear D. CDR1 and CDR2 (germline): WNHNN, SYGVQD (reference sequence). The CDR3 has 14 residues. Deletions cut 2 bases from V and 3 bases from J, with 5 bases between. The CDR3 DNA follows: TGCGCCAGCAGTGAGGGTTTTGGGGCCAACGTCCTGACTTTC. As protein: CASSEGFGANVLTF.

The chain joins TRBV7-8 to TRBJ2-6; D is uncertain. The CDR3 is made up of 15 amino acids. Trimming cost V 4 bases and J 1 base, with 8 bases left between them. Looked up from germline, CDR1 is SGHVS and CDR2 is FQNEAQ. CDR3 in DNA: TGTGCCAGCAGCTCGAAGTTTTCTGGGGCCAACGTCCTGACTTTC. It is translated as CASSSKFSGANVLTF. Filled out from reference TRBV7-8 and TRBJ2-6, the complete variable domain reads GAGVSQSPRYKVAKRGQDVALRCDPISGHVSLFWYQQALGQGPEFLTYFQNEAQLDKSGLPSDRFFAERPEGSVSTLKIQRTQQEDSAVYLCASSSKFSGANVLTFGAGSRLTVL.

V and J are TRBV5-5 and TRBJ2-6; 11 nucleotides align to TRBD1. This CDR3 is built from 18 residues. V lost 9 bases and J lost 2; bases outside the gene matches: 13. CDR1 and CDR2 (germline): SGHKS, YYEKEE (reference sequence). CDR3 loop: CATRTGGFRLAGANVLTF. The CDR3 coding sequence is TGTGCCACCCGGACAGGGGGCTTTAGATTAGCTGGGGCCAACGTCCTGACTTTC.

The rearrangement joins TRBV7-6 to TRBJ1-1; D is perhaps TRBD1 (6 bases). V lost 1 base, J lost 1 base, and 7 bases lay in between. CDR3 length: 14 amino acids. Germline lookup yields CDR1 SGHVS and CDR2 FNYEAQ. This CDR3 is CASSLGTANTEAFF. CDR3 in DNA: TGTGCCAGCAGCTTAGGGACAGCGAACACTGAAGCTTTCTTT.

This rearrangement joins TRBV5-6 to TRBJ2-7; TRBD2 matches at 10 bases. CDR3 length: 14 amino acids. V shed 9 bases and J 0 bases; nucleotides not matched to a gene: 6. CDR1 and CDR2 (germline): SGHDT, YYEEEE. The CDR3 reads CATHTSGVSYEQYF. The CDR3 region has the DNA TGTGCCACTCATACTAGCGGGGTCTCCTACGAGCAGTACTTC.

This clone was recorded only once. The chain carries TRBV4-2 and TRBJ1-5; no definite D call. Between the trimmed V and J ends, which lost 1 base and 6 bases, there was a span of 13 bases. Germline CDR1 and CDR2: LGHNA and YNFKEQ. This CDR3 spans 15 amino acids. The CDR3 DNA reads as TGTGCCAGCAGCCAAGGTCCGATCGACCGTCAGCCCCAGCATTTT. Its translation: CASSQGPIDRQPQHF.

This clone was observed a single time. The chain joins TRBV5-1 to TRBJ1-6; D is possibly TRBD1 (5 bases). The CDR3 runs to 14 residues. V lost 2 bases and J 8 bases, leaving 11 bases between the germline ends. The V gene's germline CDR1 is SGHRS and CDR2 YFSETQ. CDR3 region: CASSFMETDSPLHF. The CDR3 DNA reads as TGCGCCAGCAGCTTTATGGAGACAGATTCACCCCTCCACTTT.